The 32 T cell receptor beta chains presented below share a single source sample, sequenced in a study of CD8+CD57+ T cells in acquired aplastic anemia. Profiling of TCR beta VDJ combinations and CDR3 sequences used genomic DNA as template. TCRdb called the reads again in MiXCR, with one record for every CDR3 protein. The table records roughly 86,000 distinct CDR3 sequences, 40% to 55% of them present only once. The sequencing sample was made of sorted CD4+, CD8+, or CD8+CD57+ T cells (not recorded which) from PBMCs. Receptors were obtained from a human donor in good health, serving as a control.

In its sample, this clonotype was seen many times. The rearrangement uses TRBV10-2 and TRBJ2-2; D unresolved. In germline, CDR1 is WSHSY, CDR2 SAAADI. The CDR3 loop spans 12 amino acids. Between the trimmed V and J ends, which lost 7 bases and 7 bases, there was a span of 10 bases. CDR3 coding DNA: TGCGCCAGCAAAGCGACGGGCGGGGAGCTGTTTTTT. This codes for CASKATGGELFF.

V and J are TRBV15 and TRBJ1-4, with 7 bases lining up with TRBD1. Unmatched junction bases numbered 11, after V lost 0 bases and J lost 7 bases. The length of the CDR3 is 17 residues. Germline loops: CDR1 LNHNV, CDR2 YYDKDF (reference sequence). The CDR3 DNA reads as TGTGCCACCAGCAGAGAAAAACGGGCAGGGGGGAGTGAAAAACTGTTTTTT. Protein sequence: CATSREKRAGGSEKLFF.

This sequence joins TRBV28 and TRBJ1-1; D is unresolved. The CDR3 spans 12 residues. Per germline, CDR1 MDHEN and CDR2 SYDVKM. V gave up 3 bases and J gave up 6 bases, with 8 bases separating them. CDR3 nucleotides: TGTGCCAGCAGTTTTCGGGTTTCTGAAGCTTTCTTT. This codes for CASSFRVSEAFF. Full variable domain (rest looked up from reference TRBV28 and TRBJ1-1): DVKVTQSSRYLVKRTGEKVFLECVQDMDHENMFWYRQDPGLGLRLIYFSYDVKMKEKGDIPEGYSVSREKKERFSLILESASTNQTSMYLCASSFRVSEAFFGQGTRLTVV.

This clonotype was detected ten times or more. The V gene is TRBV7-8, the J gene TRBJ2-5; 8 bases are a match to TRBD1. The CDR3 runs to 14 residues. The V and J ends lost 5 bases and 5 bases, in that order; junction bases with no gene match: 7. Germline V gene lookup returns CDR1 SGHVS and CDR2 FQNEAQ. This CDR3 reads CASSPDRVGETQYF. The CDR3 DNA reads TGTGCCAGCAGCCCGGACAGGGTCGGGGAGACCCAGTACTTC.

To note about this clonotype: This is likely a read error, given that the CDR3 carries no conserved phenylalanine or tryptophan at its end. This chain uses TRBV5-4 with TRBJ2-1; possible D gene TRBD2, 6 bases. This CDR3 is 15 amino acids long. The V gene lost 0 bases and the J gene lost 4 bases, with 11 bases spanning the gap. CDR1 and CDR2 (germline): SGHNT, YYREEE (reference sequence). CDR3 nucleotides: TGTGCCAGCAGCTTGGAGGGACTGGGGTACAATGAGCAGTTCCTC. Residues: CASSLEGLGYNEQFL.

The chain has TRBV6-1 and TRBJ1-1; 9 nucleotides line up with TRBD1. The CDR3 contains 14 residues. CDR1 MNHNS and CDR2 SASEGT come from the germline V gene. Unmatched junction bases numbered 4, after V lost 7 bases and J lost 1 base. CDR3 DNA: TGTGCCAGCATGAGGACAGGGGAGAACACTGAAGCTTTCTTT. Amino acids: CASMRTGENTEAFF.

The chain recombines TRBV19 with TRBJ1-6; 7 bases line up with TRBD1. The trim removed 0 bases at V and 8 bases at J, leaving 7 bases unmatched. This CDR3 region has 16 residues. Germline V gene sequence: CDR1 LNHDA, CDR2 SQIVND (reference sequence). The CDR3 DNA reads TGTGCCAGTAGTATAGAGTCACAGGGGATGGATTCACCCCTCCACTTT. Protein sequence: CASSIESQGMDSPLHF.

This clonotype has ten or more counts. The chain combines TRBV27 with TRBJ2-7; D ambiguous. Trimming left V 6 bases short and J 4 bases short, with 13 bases between. Germline CDR1 MNHEY, CDR2 SMNVEV (reference sequence). This CDR3 comprises 13 residues. The CDR3 DNA reads as TGTGCCAGCAGCCCTGGCGGCGGTTACGAGCAGTACTTC. Its translation: CASSPGGGYEQYF.

This chain uses TRBV4-1 with TRBJ2-7; weak D call: TRBD1 (6 bases). The germline V gene has CDR1 MGHRA and CDR2 YSYEKL. The CDR3 runs to 15 residues. V lost 1 base and J 0 bases, leaving 10 bases between the germline ends. CDR3 nucleotides: TGCGCCAGCAGCCAAGGACAGGAGAGCTCCTACGAGCAGTACTTC. Translated: CASSQGQESSYEQYF.

This clonotype came up many times. The gene calls are TRBV20-1 and TRBJ2-7; D is perhaps TRBD1 or TRBD2 (5 bases each). Germline V CDR1 and CDR2: DFQATT, SNEGSKA (reference sequence). This CDR3 contains 11 residues. Trimming took off 6 bases at V and 6 bases at J, with 12 bases between the two ends. CDR3 in DNA: TGCAGTGCCCCCCGGGGCGTCGAGCAGTACTTC. Protein product: CSAPRGVEQYF.

Regarding this clonotype: Since a much larger clone is just one base distant, this may be a read error. The J gene is TRBJ2-2, the V gene TRBV6-1; D tentatively reads TRBD1 or TRBD2 (5 bases each). The germline V gene has CDR1 MNHNS and CDR2 SASEGT. This CDR3 spans 13 amino acids. The DNA of the CDR3 is TGTGCCAGCCAAGGCGAAGGGACCGGGGAGCTGGTTTTT. Its protein product is CASQGEGTGELVF.

V usage is TRBV25-1 and J usage is TRBJ2-3; D perhaps matches TRBD2 (7 bases). The V end was cut by 6 bases, the J end by 2 bases, with 18 bases between. Germline V gene lookup returns CDR1 MGHDK and CDR2 SYGVNS. There are 16 residues in the CDR3. CDR3 DNA sequence: TGTGCCAGCAGCGGAGGGGGAGGGGCGGACACAGATACGCAGTATTTT. Encoded protein: CASSGGGGADTDTQYF.

The chain employs TRBV15 and TRBJ2-3, with TRBD2 matching over 12 bases. Trimming cost V 5 bases and J 3 bases; bases outside gene matches: 6. Germline assignment: CDR1 LNHNV and CDR2 YYDKDF (reference sequence). The CDR3 has 16 residues. The CDR3 is CATSERLAGVTDTQYF. In DNA form, the CDR3 reads TGTGCCACCAGCGAAAGACTAGCGGGAGTAACAGATACGCAGTATTTT.

Concerning this clonotype itself: A read error may explain this, as a much larger clone is one base away. V is TRBV11-2 and J is TRBJ2-7, with a tentative D call TRBD2 (6 bases). The CDR3 is 14 residues long. From germline, CDR1 is SGHAT and CDR2 FQNNGV. V was shortened by 1 base and J by 5 bases, with 12 bases between the two germline ends. CDR3 nucleotide sequence: TGTGCCAGCAGCTTAGGAACGGGAGCCCACGAGCAGTACTTC. Protein sequence: CASSLGTGAHEQYF.

This clonotype was observed many times. As DNA, the CDR3 is TGTGCCAGCAGCGTCGACAGGGCGGCCGATTCACCCCTCCACTTT. This sequence encodes CASSVDRAADSPLHF. This chain uses TRBV5-8 with TRBJ1-6, with TRBD1 matching 7 bases. Germline values: CDR1 SGHTS, CDR2 YDEGEE. J gave up 8 bases and V 4 bases, and 9 bases lay outside the gene matches. The CDR3 has 15 amino acids.

This clonotype was observed many times. The chain is built from TRBV9 and TRBJ2-2; D is unclear. CDR1 and CDR2 from the germline V gene are SGDLS and YYNGEE. The CDR3 is 14 amino acids. Trimming shortened V by 3 bases and J by 7 bases, and 13 bases separated the two germline ends. CDR3 DNA sequence: TGTGCCAGCAGCGGCTATGTTGGTGGCGGGGAGCTGTTTTTT. Translated, it gives CASSGYVGGGELFF.

This clonotype was seen repeatedly, ten times or more. The rearrangement links TRBV19 to TRBJ2-7; the D is unclear. Germline V CDR1 and CDR2: LNHDA, SQIVND (reference sequence). The CDR3 is 14 residues long. V was trimmed by 10 bases and J by 1 base, leaving 17 bases between them. CDR3 residues: CATSPTGRSYEQYF. DNA of the CDR3: TGTGCCACATCCCCGACTGGCAGGTCCTACGAGCAGTACTTC.

Regarding this clonotype: This may be a read error, as it is one base from a much larger clone. The rearrangement uses TRBV27 and TRBJ2-3; 13 bases line up with TRBD2. CDR3 length equals 17 residues. V shed 4 bases and J 1 base; nucleotides not matched to a gene: 5. The germline CDR1 and CDR2 sequences are MNHEY and SMNVEV (reference sequence). The DNA of the CDR3 is TGTGCCAGCAGTTCCGGGACTAGCGGGACTGGCACAGATACGCAGTATTTT. Translated, it gives CASSSGTSGTGTDTQYF.

The V call is TRBV5-1, the J call TRBJ2-3, with TRBD2 matching 13 bases. This CDR3 spans 18 amino acids. Germline loops: CDR1 SGHRS, CDR2 YFSETQ. J lost 4 bases, V lost 3 bases, and 11 bases had no gene match. DNA of the CDR3: TGCGCCAGCAGCTCCACTCATACTAGCGGGGGGGCCGCAGATACGCAGTATTTT. Amino acids: CASSSTHTSGGAADTQYF.

This clonotype was seen a single time. The CDR3: CATSMILYGYTF. The CDR3 DNA reads as TGTGCCACCAGCATGATATTATATGGCTACACCTTC. The chain couples TRBV15 to TRBJ1-2; D is uncertain. In germline, CDR1 is LNHNV, CDR2 YYDKDF (reference sequence). V was clipped by 4 bases and J by 5 bases, with 8 bases between them. This CDR3 contains 12 residues.

The chain uses TRBV11-2 and TRBJ1-3; no firm D call. V dropped 1 base and J dropped 0 bases, with 16 bases sitting between them. Germline assignment: CDR1 SGHAT and CDR2 FQNNGV. This CDR3 spans 18 amino acids. The CDR3 protein is CASSLALLDGDSGNTIYF. The CDR3 nucleotides are TGTGCCAGCAGCTTAGCTCTCTTAGACGGAGACTCTGGAAACACCATATATTTT. Complete variable domain (other parts from reference TRBV11-2 and TRBJ1-3): EAGVAQSPRYKIIEKRQSVAFWCNPISGHATLYWYQQILGQGPKLLIQFQNNGVVDDSQLPKDRFSAERLKGVDSTLKIQPAKLEDSAVYLCASSLALLDGDSGNTIYFGEGSWLTVV.

The chain has TRBV3-1 and TRBJ1-6, with a possible D match to TRBD1 (6 bases). The CDR3 has 16 amino acids. Between the trimmed V and J ends, which lost 1 base and 8 bases, there was a span of 15 bases. Germline values: CDR1 LGHDT, CDR2 YNNKEL (reference sequence). The CDR3 region is CASSQVRDRSYSPLHF. The CDR3 DNA is TGTGCCAGCAGCCAAGTTCGTGACAGGTCGTATTCACCCCTCCACTTT.

This clonotype was found many times. The chain employs TRBV11-2 and TRBJ1-6; possibly TRBD1 for D (5 bases). V lost 1 base and J lost 14, with 21 bases in between. Germline values: CDR1 SGHAT, CDR2 FQNNGV. This CDR3 contains 16 residues. The CDR3 DNA reads TGTGCCAGCAGCTTAGGCCCGGGGACGGGCCTATCAGCCCTCCACTTT. It codes for CASSLGPGTGLSALHF.

The rearrangement uses TRBV13 and TRBJ2-1; 8 nucleotides align to TRBD2. J gave up 2 bases and V 5 bases, and 5 bases lay outside the gene matches. The CDR3 has 15 residues. Germline-derived CDR1 and CDR2 are PRHDT and FYEKMQ (reference sequence). The CDR3 sequence is CASSTGGATYNEQFF. CDR3 DNA: TGTGCCAGCAGCACGGGAGGGGCTACCTACAATGAGCAGTTCTTC.

The V call is TRBV7-2, the J call TRBJ1-6; 7 bases match TRBD1. V was clipped by 0 bases and J by 9 bases; unmatched bases: 11. Germline CDR1 is SGHTA and CDR2 is FQGNSA. The CDR3 consists of 17 residues. The CDR3 here is CASSLALQGPAGSPLHF. CDR3 sequence (DNA): TGTGCCAGCAGCTTAGCGTTACAGGGGCCGGCTGGTTCACCCCTCCACTTT. Full variable domain (remainder filled in from reference TRBV7-2 and TRBJ1-6): GAGVSQSPSNKVTEKGKDVELRCDPISGHTALYWYRQSLGQGLEFLIYFQGNSAPDKSGLPSDRFSAERTGGSVSTLTIQRTQQEDSAVYLCASSLALQGPAGSPLHFGNGTRLTVT.

Ten or more counts support this clonotype. This chain joins TRBV6-1 and TRBJ2-7; D is ambiguous. With 7 bases removed from V and 3 bases from J, the gap between germline ends came to 4 bases. Germline CDR1 and CDR2: MNHNS and SASEGT. The CDR3 has 10 amino acids. The CDR3 here is CASTNYEQYF. The CDR3 DNA reads TGTGCCAGCACCAACTACGAGCAGTACTTC.

This sequence joins TRBV20-1 and TRBJ1-5; D is uncertain. Trimming took off 3 bases at V and 0 bases at J, with 9 bases between the two ends. The CDR3 runs to 14 residues. CDR1 and CDR2 from the germline V gene are DFQATT and SNEGSKA (reference sequence). This chain's CDR3 is CSASRAVSNQPQHF. The CDR3 DNA sequence: TGCAGTGCTAGTAGGGCAGTTAGCAATCAGCCCCAGCATTTT.

This chain joins TRBV9 and TRBJ2-2, with 9 bases identical to TRBD2. Germline assignment: CDR1 SGDLS and CDR2 YYNGEE. V shed 3 bases and J 2 bases; nucleotides not matched to a gene: 5. This CDR3 has 16 residues. The CDR3: CASSGGGLANTGELFF. The DNA of the CDR3 is TGTGCCAGCAGCGGGGGGGGACTAGCAAACACCGGGGAGCTGTTTTTT.

The sample holds many counts of this clonotype. The genes are TRBV9 and TRBJ1-1, with D unresolved. The CDR3 runs to 15 residues. Trimming took 0 bases from V and 3 from J, leaving 12 bases between them. Germline loops: CDR1 SGDLS, CDR2 YYNGEE. The CDR3: CASSVEIVRDTEAFF. CDR3 in DNA: TGTGCCAGCAGCGTAGAGATCGTAAGGGACACTGAAGCTTTCTTT.

The chain recombines TRBV25-1 with TRBJ1-1; TRBD1 aligns across 7 bases. V was clipped by 1 base and J by 1 base; unmatched bases: 6. The CDR3 runs 16 residues. Germline CDR1 and CDR2: MGHDK and SYGVNS. CDR3 in amino acids: CASSESEGATNTEAFF. The CDR3 nucleotides are TGTGCCAGCAGTGAATCGGAGGGGGCGACGAACACTGAAGCTTTCTTT.

This clonotype was observed a handful of times. The chain has TRBV24-1 and TRBJ2-7; D gene uncertain. V was pared by 9 bases and J by 0 bases, with 14 bases between. The length of the CDR3 is 14 residues. Germline assignment: CDR1 KGHDR and CDR2 SFDVKD. The DNA for the CDR3 is TGTGCCACCTTGAACTACCACCACTCCTACGAGCAGTACTTC. The encoded protein is CATLNYHHSYEQYF.

In this sample, this clonotype turned up a few times. The V and J genes are TRBV27 and TRBJ2-7, with a tentative D call TRBD1 (5 bases). The germline V and J ends were trimmed by 0 bases and 2 bases, with 14 bases remaining between them. The CDR3 sequence is 16 residues long. Germline CDR1 MNHEY, CDR2 SMNVEV (reference sequence). The CDR3 DNA reads as TGTGCCAGCAGTTTATCATCCCAGGGTGGCACCTACGAGCAGTACTTC. Protein product: CASSLSSQGGTYEQYF.